This is a list of T cell receptor beta chains from one sample in a study of memory CD4+ T cells and cytomegalovirus serostatus. Clones were read by immunoSEQ multiplex PCR, and TCRdb kept only the in-frame ones, dropping some. The data contain about 52,000 clones, over 60% of them singletons. The sample consisted of memory CD4+ T cells from blood. The receptors shown here come from an adult in good health and CMV-seropositive. Both conserved end residues are part of each CDR3. The D gene is left open where the match is weak. Part of the rows lack a size; the others show once, few, many or a class for expanded clones.

cdr3_length clone_size j_call d_call v_call cdr3_aa cdr3_nt
13 - TRBJ1-2 - TRBV5-4 CASSQGQRYGYTF TGTGCCAGCAGCCAGGGACAACGATATGGCTACACCTTC
17 - TRBJ2-7 - TRBV7-8 CASSLGAGGSMVYEQYF TGTGCCAGCAGCTTAGGGGCCGGGGGTAGTATGGTCTACGAGCAGTACTTC
14 - TRBJ2-5 TRBD1 TRBV5-6 CASSLLRGLETQYF TGTGCCAGCAGCTTACTCAGGGGGCTGGAGACCCAGTACTTC
14 - TRBJ1-2 - TRBV2 CASSDPGFNYGYTF TGTGCCAGCAGTGATCCAGGGTTTAACTATGGCTACACCTTC
13 - TRBJ2-7 - TRBV5-1 CASSLGSRAEQYF TGCGCCAGCAGCTTGGGAAGCAGGGCCGAGCAGTACTTC
16 - TRBJ1-4 - TRBV4-2 CASSQAQGATNEKLFF TGTGCCAGCAGCCAAGCACAGGGAGCAACTAATGAAAAACTGTTTTTT
21 - TRBJ1-1 - TRBV28 CASSLSVEVFADGGGSTEAFF TGTGCCAGCAGTTTAAGTGTTGAGGTTTTTGCGGACGGCGGAGGTAGCACTGAAGCTTTCTTT
16 - TRBJ2-7 TRBD2 TRBV18 CASSPPLGTSGYEQYF TGTGCCAGCTCACCCCCCTTAGGGACTAGCGGATACGAGCAGTACTTC
15 - TRBJ2-5 TRBD1 TRBV6-6 CASSYSGRGQETQYF TGTGCCAGCAGTTACTCAGGCAGGGGGCAAGAGACCCAGTACTTC
11 - TRBJ2-7 - TRBV29-1 CSVEGGQEQYF TGCAGCGTTGAGGGGGGACAGGAGCAGTACTTC
14 - TRBJ2-7 TRBD2 TRBV5-1 CASSASGGNYEQYF TGCGCCAGCAGCGCTAGCGGGGGCAACTACGAGCAGTACTTC
15 - TRBJ2-7 TRBD2 TRBV5-6 CASSWTSGGPDEQYF TGTGCCAGCAGCTGGACTAGCGGGGGGCCGGACGAGCAGTACTTC
16 - TRBJ1-1 TRBD1 TRBV6-6 CASSYSPGTGVTEAFF TGTGCCAGCAGTTACTCTCCCGGGACAGGGGTCACTGAAGCTTTCTTT
19 - TRBJ2-1 TRBD2 TRBV9 CASSGNPRTTSGSHNEQFF TGTGCCAGCAGCGGAAACCCCAGAACTACTAGCGGGAGCCACAATGAGCAGTTCTTC
14 few TRBJ1-1 TRBD1 TRBV2 CASMGRTGNTEAFF TGTGCCAGCATGGGTAGGACAGGGAACACTGAAGCTTTCTTT
16 - TRBJ2-2 - TRBV5-4 CASSSQEGRRTGELFF TGTGCCAGCAGCTCCCAGGAGGGGCGTCGGACCGGGGAGCTGTTTTTT
14 - TRBJ1-5 - TRBV19 CASSLAVSNQPQHF TGTGCCAGTAGCCTAGCCGTTAGCAATCAGCCCCAGCATTTT
11 - TRBJ1-5 - TRBV7-9 CASSAEGPQHF TGTGCCAGCAGTGCGGAGGGGCCCCAGCATTTT
17 - TRBJ1-4 TRBD1 TRBV30 CAWSSSTGRATNEKLFF TGTGCCTGGAGTTCTTCGACAGGGAGAGCAACTAATGAAAAACTGTTTTTT
16 - TRBJ2-3 TRBD2 TRBV2 CASSAEAGGPTDTQYF TGTGCCAGCAGTGCTGAGGCGGGGGGGCCCACAGATACGCAGTATTTT
13 - TRBJ2-5 - TRBV7-7 CASSFGRQETQYF TGTGCTAGCAGCTTTGGTCGTCAAGAGACCCAGTACTTC
15 - TRBJ2-5 - TRBV28 CASSFAAGGMETQYF TGTGCCAGCAGTTTTGCCGCAGGGGGGATGGAGACCCAGTACTTC
15 - TRBJ1-5 - TRBV28 CASSLTGRSNQPQHF TGTGCCAGCAGTTTAACGGGGAGAAGCAATCAGCCCCAGCATTTT
12 once TRBJ2-5 - TRBV6-1 CASSYFQETQYF TGTGCCAGCAGTTATTTCCAAGAGACCCAGTACTTC
15 - TRBJ1-1 TRBD1 TRBV5-6 CASSWGRQGNTEAFF TGTGCCAGCAGCTGGGGGCGACAGGGGAACACTGAAGCTTTCTTT
15 - TRBJ1-6 TRBD1 TRBV14 CASSKGTGVNSPLHF TGTGCCAGCAGCAAAGGGACAGGGGTGAATTCACCCCTCCACTTT
14 - TRBJ2-7 - TRBV9 CASSVDSRVGEQYF TGTGCCAGCAGCGTAGATTCGAGGGTGGGCGAGCAGTACTTC
13 - TRBJ2-5 - TRBV5-6 CASCRDTQETQYF TGTGCCAGCTGCCGGGACACCCAAGAGACCCAGTACTTC
15 - TRBJ2-7 - TRBV15 CATSRTGAWTNEQYF TGTGCCACCAGCAGGACGGGGGCGTGGACCAACGAGCAGTACTTC
15 - TRBJ2-7 - TRBV5-8 CASSLAAQTSYEQYF TGTGCCAGCAGCTTAGCGGCCCAAACCTCCTACGAGCAGTACTTC
15 - TRBJ2-1 - TRBV19 CASTSGTLWGDEQFF TGTGCCAGTACTTCCGGGACTCTCTGGGGGGATGAGCAGTTCTTC
17 - TRBJ2-3 - TRBV7-2 CASSLVAAVPGADTQYF TGTGCCAGCAGCTTAGTCGCGGCGGTTCCCGGGGCAGATACGCAGTATTTT
16 once TRBJ1-6 TRBD1 TRBV7-9 CASSQQGRGSNSPLHF TGTGCCAGCAGCCAACAGGGGAGAGGGTCCAATTCACCCCTCCACTTT
14 - TRBJ1-1 - TRBV10-3 CAISPKGGNTEAFF TGTGCCATCAGCCCCAAAGGGGGGAACACTGAAGCTTTCTTT
13 - TRBJ2-7 - TRBV10-3 CAISESIVYEQYF TGTGCCATCAGTGAGTCGATAGTCTACGAGCAGTACTTC
14 - TRBJ2-5 - TRBV4-1 CASSQGGPQETQYF TGCGCCAGCAGCCAAGGGGGGCCTCAAGAGACCCAGTACTTC
13 - TRBJ2-1 - TRBV5-6 CASGVQSYNEQFF TGTGCCAGCGGGGTTCAATCCTACAATGAGCAGTTCTTC
15 - TRBJ2-7 - TRBV2 CASSDVRRAVDEQYF TGTGCCAGCAGTGATGTGCGGCGAGCCGTGGACGAGCAGTACTTC
13 - TRBJ1-4 - TRBV19 CASSPLAGEKLFF TGTGCCAGTAGTCCCCTGGCAGGTGAAAAACTGTTTTTT
14 - TRBJ1-6 - TRBV5-6 CASNPQGQHSPLHF TGTGCCAGCAACCCTCAGGGGCAGCATTCACCCCTCCACTTT
12 few TRBJ2-7 - TRBV18 CASSPTGYEQYF TGTGCCAGCTCACCAACAGGGTACGAGCAGTACTTC
15 - TRBJ2-7 - TRBV11-2 CASSLSGRSSYEQYF TGTGCCAGCAGCTTAAGCGGAAGGAGCTCCTACGAGCAGTACTTC
17 once TRBJ2-6 - TRBV27 CASSLYGLSSGANVLTF TGTGCCAGCAGTTTATACGGACTGAGCTCTGGGGCCAACGTCCTGACTTTC